The 5 T cell receptor beta chains reported below all come from one sample, sequenced in a study of blood T cell repertoires in COVID-19. The assay was immunoSEQ multiplex PCR, and TCRdb's table has in-frame clones only and misses some. The data hold some 35,000 clones, with over 80% observed a single time. Specimen: peripheral blood. The origin of the receptors is a human donor in a cohort sampled during active COVID-19.

V is TRBV30 and J is TRBJ2-2, with 7 bases that match TRBD2. V was clipped by 1 base and J by 4 bases; unmatched bases: 6. Germline CDR1 reads GTSNPN; CDR2 reads SVGIG (reference sequence). This CDR3 spans 15 amino acids. DNA for the CDR3: TGTGCCTGGAGTGCGGCGGGAGTTGGCACCGGGGAGCTGTTTTTT. This codes for CAWSAAGVGTGELFF.

This chain joins TRBV5-8 and TRBJ2-3; D not resolved. The CDR3 contains 12 residues. Germline V gene data show CDR1 as SGHTS and CDR2 as YDEGEE. The ends were cut back, 2 bases at V and 4 bases at J, with 5 bases in the middle. Here the CDR3 reads CASSFEPDTQYF. The CDR3 nucleotides are TGTGCCAGCAGCTTTGAGCCAGATACGCAGTATTTT.

The V call is TRBV9, the J call TRBJ1-4; 7 nucleotides line up with TRBD1. The CDR3 covers 16 residues. V was clipped by 4 bases and J by 3 bases; unmatched bases: 9. Germline CDR1 reads SGDLS; CDR2 reads YYNGEE. CDR3 sequence: CASSRHPGQPNEKLFF. For the CDR3, the DNA is TGTGCCAGCAGCCGACACCCGGGACAGCCTAATGAAAAACTGTTTTTT. The full variable domain, completed using reference TRBV9 and TRBJ1-4, is DSGVTQTPKHLITATGQRVTLRCSPRSGDLSVYWYQQSLDQGLQFLIQYYNGEERAKGNILERFSAQQFPDLHSELNLSSLELGDSALYFCASSRHPGQPNEKLFFGSGTQLSVL.

In this sample, this clone turned up a few times. The chain has TRBV20-1 and TRBJ1-6; possibly TRBD1 for D (6 bases). V was clipped by 3 bases and J by 6 bases, with 12 bases between them. From germline, CDR1 is DFQATT and CDR2 SNEGSKA (reference sequence). The CDR3 is made up of 14 amino acids. The CDR3 region has the DNA TGCAGTGCTAGTAGCCAGGGGCTTAATTCACCCCTCCACTTT. Protein: CSASSQGLNSPLHF.

The J gene is TRBJ1-1, the V gene TRBV6-6; 9 positions match TRBD1. The CDR3 extends over 14 amino acids. The germline CDR1 and CDR2 sequences are MNHNY and SVGAGI (reference sequence). Trimming removed 2 bases from V and 5 bases from J; junction bases left unmatched: 3. The CDR3: CASSYGTGRTEAFF. Here the CDR3 DNA reads TGTGCCAGCAGTTACGGGACAGGGAGGACTGAAGCTTTCTTT.